Shown below are 19 T cell receptor beta chains from a single sample sequenced in a study of blood T cell repertoires in COVID-19. Using immunoSEQ multiplex PCR, the repertoire was profiled, and TCRdb retains in-frame clones only, with some absent. The data show 65,000 to 80,000 clones, 90% to 95% seen once. The sequenced material came from peripheral blood. All receptors derive from a human donor in a cohort sampled during active COVID-19.

The chain joins TRBV4-2 to TRBJ1-6, with D perhaps matching TRBD1 (5 bases). This CDR3 region has 16 residues. Trimming removed 0 bases at V and 10 bases at J, with 16 bases between. Looked up from germline, CDR1 is LGHNA and CDR2 is YNFKEQ. The CDR3: CASSQDRGRALSPLHF. DNA of the CDR3: TGTGCCAGCAGCCAAGATAGGGGCAGGGCTCTATCACCCCTCCACTTT.

The V gene is TRBV20-1, the J gene TRBJ2-2; TRBD1 matches 7 bases. This CDR3 is built from 16 residues. V was pared by 3 bases and J by 3 bases, with 10 bases of the junction left unmatched. Looked up from germline, CDR1 is DFQATT and CDR2 is SNEGSKA (reference sequence). For the CDR3, the DNA is TGCAGTGCTAGTCCTCCGGACAGGAGAGACACCGGGGAGCTGTTTTTT. Protein sequence: CSASPPDRRDTGELFF.

J is TRBJ2-2 and V is TRBV19; 8 positions match TRBD1. The germline V gene encodes CDR1 LNHDA and CDR2 SQIVND (reference sequence). Trimming cost V 6 bases and J 6 bases; bases outside gene matches: 12. The CDR3 loop spans 16 amino acids. The CDR3 sequence: CASRPRDRGISGELFF. The CDR3 DNA sequence: TGTGCCAGTAGGCCCCGTGACAGGGGTATTTCCGGGGAGCTGTTTTTT.

V is TRBV4-1 and J is TRBJ2-7; D might be TRBD2 (5 bases). Per the germline V gene, CDR1 is MGHRA and CDR2 is YSYEKL. Deletions cut 4 bases from V and 5 bases from J, with 12 bases between. The CDR3 has 13 residues. The CDR3 protein is CASSPRLRDEQYF. The CDR3 DNA is TGCGCCAGCAGCCCCCGGTTGAGGGACGAGCAGTACTTC.

The V and J genes are TRBV4-2 and TRBJ2-5, with a weak D call TRBD2 (6 bases). The CDR3 sequence is 16 residues long. Deletions cut 4 bases from V and 5 bases from J, with 20 bases between. Germline CDR1 is LGHNA and CDR2 is YNFKEQ. The CDR3 DNA reads TGTGCCAGCAGCCTCGGGACTGCTCTCAGCAAGGAGACCCAGTACTTC. Translation gives CASSLGTALSKETQYF.

The chain joins TRBV5-1 to TRBJ2-7; the D gene is possibly TRBD1 (6 bases). The CDR3 runs to 14 residues. With 6 bases removed from V and 0 bases from J, the gap between germline ends came to 13 bases. In germline, CDR1 is SGHRS, CDR2 YFSETQ. The CDR3 region is CASTDRTSSYEQYF. CDR3 DNA sequence: TGCGCCAGCACAGACAGGACCTCCTCCTACGAGCAGTACTTC.

This chain connects TRBV14 to TRBJ2-7; D is possibly TRBD1 (6 bases). This CDR3 has 13 amino acids. Trimming took 3 bases from V and 4 from J, leaving 10 bases between them. CDR1 and CDR2 from the germline V gene are SGHDN and FVKESK. The DNA of the CDR3 is TGTGCCAGCAGCCACAGGGGAATATACGAGCAGTACTTC. It encodes CASSHRGIYEQYF.

The J gene is TRBJ1-1, the V gene TRBV6-5, with D perhaps TRBD1 (6 bases). Looked up from germline, CDR1 is MNHEY and CDR2 is SVGAGI. V was clipped by 4 bases and J by 0 bases, with 12 bases between them. This CDR3 has 15 residues. DNA for the CDR3: TGTGCCAGCAGTTCCCCGGGACAAATGAACACTGAAGCTTTCTTT. Protein product: CASSSPGQMNTEAFF.

This CDR3 is CASSAGTGNSPLHF. The CDR3, as DNA: TGTGCCAGCAGCGCCGGGACAGGGAATTCACCCCTCCACTTT. The chain couples TRBV9 to TRBJ1-6; 9 bases are a match to TRBD1. J gave up 7 bases and V 3 bases, and 2 bases lay outside the gene matches. The CDR3 extends over 14 amino acids. Germline lookup yields CDR1 SGDLS and CDR2 YYNGEE. The full variable domain, in which reference TRBV9 and TRBJ1-6 provide the parts outside the CDR3, is DSGVTQTPKHLITATGQRVTLRCSPRSGDLSVYWYQQSLDQGLQFLIQYYNGEERAKGNILERFSAQQFPDLHSELNLSSLELGDSALYFCASSAGTGNSPLHFGNGTRLTVT.

The V call is TRBV7-9, the J call TRBJ2-3; D might be TRBD2 (5 bases). V was clipped by 8 bases and J by 4 bases, with 31 bases between them. The CDR3 length is 19 residues. The germline CDR1 and CDR2 sequences are SEHNR and FQNEAQ (reference sequence). CDR3 loop: CASPYVLGEGLWESDTQYF. The DNA for the CDR3 is TGTGCCAGCCCTTACGTCTTGGGTGAGGGTCTTTGGGAATCAGATACGCAGTATTTT.

The V call is TRBV7-2, the J call TRBJ2-2, with TRBD2 identical over 12 bases. The trim removed 2 bases at V and 5 bases at J, leaving 9 bases unmatched. Germline V gene lookup returns CDR1 SGHTA and CDR2 FQGNSA. This CDR3 is 18 amino acids long. CDR3: CASSLMVTSGGRTGELFF. The CDR3 DNA follows: TGTGCCAGCAGCTTAATGGTGACTAGCGGGGGAAGAACCGGGGAGCTGTTTTTT.

V gene TRBV7-8 combines with J gene TRBJ1-2, with a weak D call TRBD1 (6 bases). V gave up 4 bases and J gave up 0 bases, with 15 bases separating them. The germline V gene has CDR1 SGHVS and CDR2 FQNEAQ. The CDR3 spans 16 residues. Here the CDR3 DNA reads TGTGCCAGCAGCTCAGAGCGAGGGACAACTAACTATGGCTACACCTTC. It yields the protein CASSSERGTTNYGYTF.

This chain joins TRBV20-1 and TRBJ1-3; D call uncertain. Trimming shortened V by 3 bases and J by 1 base, and 10 bases separated the two germline ends. This CDR3 is built from 14 residues. Germline lookup yields CDR1 DFQATT and CDR2 SNEGSKA (reference sequence). The CDR3, as DNA: TGCAGTGCTAGTCTTGTCCCTTCTGGAAACACCATATATTTT. Translation: CSASLVPSGNTIYF.

A single count supports this clone. The rearrangement joins TRBV6-2 or TRBV6-3 to TRBJ2-3, with D maybe TRBD2 (5 bases). Trimming stripped 0 bases from V and 0 bases from J, with 10 bases between. CDR1 and CDR2 (germline): MNHEY, SVGEGT. The CDR3 is 16 amino acids. The CDR3 reads CASSYSASYSTDTQYF. CDR3 DNA: TGTGCCAGCAGTTACTCGGCTAGCTATAGCACAGATACGCAGTATTTT.

The CDR3, as DNA: TGTGCCAGCAGCTTCCTTCACTTCGGGAGTGAAAAACTGTTTTTT. Translation: CASSFLHFGSEKLFF. This chain connects TRBV7-8 to TRBJ1-4; D is uncertain. Trimming cost V 3 bases and J 7 bases, with 15 bases left between them. This CDR3 is 15 amino acids long. Looked up from germline, CDR1 is SGHVS and CDR2 is FQNEAQ.

The chain is built from TRBV2 and TRBJ1-2; D is possibly TRBD1 (5 bases). CDR1 SNHLY and CDR2 FYNNEI come from the germline V gene. CDR3 length: 13 residues. Trimming removed 6 bases from V and 4 bases from J, with 12 bases in between. The CDR3 is CASRATGIYGYTF. In DNA, the CDR3 is TGTGCCAGCAGAGCAACAGGTATCTATGGCTACACCTTC.

Here the CDR3 reads CASSIIDRNNEQFF. The CDR3 DNA reads TGTGCCAGTAGTATAATCGACAGGAACAATGAGCAGTTCTTC. The chain is built from TRBV19 and TRBJ2-1, with D possibly TRBD1 on 6 matching bases. V dropped 2 bases and J dropped 5 bases, with 10 bases sitting between them. The CDR3 contains 14 residues. Per germline, CDR1 LNHDA and CDR2 SQIVND (reference sequence).

The gene calls are TRBV5-1 and TRBJ1-2, with D tentatively TRBD1 (5 bases). The V gene lost 5 bases and the J gene lost 4 bases, with 18 bases spanning the gap. Per the germline V gene, CDR1 is SGHRS and CDR2 is YFSETQ. The CDR3 is 15 residues long. CDR3 in DNA: TGCGCCAGCAGTAACCAGGGTGGATTGGGCTATGGCTACACCTTC. Residues: CASSNQGGLGYGYTF. The variable domain in full, completed from reference TRBV5-1 and TRBJ1-2, reads KAGVTQTPRYLIKTRGQQVTLSCSPISGHRSVSWYQQTPGQGLQFLFEYFSETQRNKGNFPGRFSGRQFSNSRSEMNVSTLELGDSALYLCASSNQGGLGYGYTFGSGTRLTVV.

This chain connects TRBV7-3 to TRBJ2-1; D uncertain. The ends were cut back, 2 bases at V and 9 bases at J, with 11 bases in the middle. CDR3 length: 13 amino acids. CDR1 is SGHTA and CDR2 is FQGTGA in the germline V gene. This CDR3 is CASSLGLGREQFF. The CDR3 nucleotides are TGTGCCAGCAGCTTAGGGCTCGGTCGTGAGCAGTTCTTC.